The 10 T cell receptor beta chains listed next were all sequenced from one sample in a study of T cell responses to AZD1222 COVID-19 vaccine. The protocol was immunoSEQ multiplex PCR, while the TCRdb copy is restricted to in-frame clones and leaves out a portion. This table has about 130,000 clones, more than 85% appearing once. The input for sequencing was peripheral blood, taken on day 0 of AZD1222 vaccination. These receptors all come from an adult in good health.

J is TRBJ2-3 and V is TRBV28; D may be TRBD1 (5 bases). The CDR3 spans 16 residues. Per the germline V gene, CDR1 is MDHEN and CDR2 is SYDVKM. The germline V and J ends were trimmed by 5 bases and 0 bases, with 15 bases remaining between them. CDR3 nucleotide sequence: TGTGCCAGCAGTCGGGTAGGCCAGGGTAGCACAGATACGCAGTATTTT. Protein sequence: CASSRVGQGSTDTQYF.

The V gene is TRBV28, the J gene TRBJ2-1; 7 bases are a match to TRBD2. Trimming cost V 6 bases and J 5 bases; bases outside gene matches: 13. The V gene's germline CDR1 is MDHEN and CDR2 SYDVKM. The length of the CDR3 is 16 residues. CDR3: CASRGRGLAEHNEQFF. The CDR3 DNA is TGTGCCAGCAGGGGGAGGGGCCTAGCGGAGCACAATGAGCAGTTCTTC.

In the case of this clone: This sample also contains other DNA sequences that code for the same CDR3. The chain joins TRBV11-1 to TRBJ2-2; 7 bases agree with TRBD1. CDR3 length equals 15 residues. CDR1 and CDR2 from the germline V gene are SGHAT and FQDESV (reference sequence). V dropped 0 bases and J dropped 8; count of bases not matched to a gene: 6. The CDR3 region is CASSLAQGSTGELFF. The CDR3 DNA reads as TGTGCCAGCAGCTTAGCACAGGGGTCCACTGGGGAGCTGTTTTTT.

The rearrangement joins TRBV13 to TRBJ2-7, with 12 bases that match TRBD1. V gave up 6 bases and J gave up 6 bases; unmatched junction bases: 9. This CDR3 comprises 15 residues. Germline CDR1 is PRHDT and CDR2 is FYEKMQ (reference sequence). The CDR3, as DNA: TGTGCCAGCAGATTCTCCGGGACAGGGGGCGTCGAGCAGTACTTC. Encoded protein: CASRFSGTGGVEQYF.

Notes on this clone: At one end the junction does not follow the germline gene, possibly because of a read error. V gene TRBV27 combines with J gene TRBJ2-7; maybe TRBD1 (6 bases). The CDR3 sequence is 15 residues long. In germline, CDR1 is MNHEY, CDR2 SMNVEV (reference sequence). The CDR3 spells CASSLTTGLSNEQYF. The CDR3 DNA follows: TGTGCCAGCAGTTTGACCACAGGGCTCTCCAACGAGCAGTACTTC.

This sequence joins TRBV9 and TRBJ2-3, with 10 bases aligning to TRBD2. V trimming: 4 bases; J trimming: 5 bases; junction bases outside the gene matches: 10. The CDR3 runs to 16 residues. Germline loops: CDR1 SGDLS, CDR2 YYNGEE. The DNA of the CDR3 is TGTGCCAGCAGCCCGCGAGCGGGAGGGCCGGGAGATACGCAGTATTTT. Translating it yields CASSPRAGGPGDTQYF. Filled out from reference TRBV9 and TRBJ2-3, the complete variable domain reads DSGVTQTPKHLITATGQRVTLRCSPRSGDLSVYWYQQSLDQGLQFLIQYYNGEERAKGNILERFSAQQFPDLHSELNLSSLELGDSALYFCASSPRAGGPGDTQYFGPGTRLTVL.

The chain carries TRBV20-1 and TRBJ2-3; tentatively, D is TRBD2 (6 bases). V dropped 3 bases and J dropped 1 base, with 14 bases sitting between them. There are 15 residues in the CDR3. Germline V gene data show CDR1 as DFQATT and CDR2 as SNEGSKA (reference sequence). The CDR3 nucleotides are TGCAGTGCTAGTCGTGGAGGGTTGGGCACAGATACGCAGTATTTT. Translating gives CSASRGGLGTDTQYF.

J is TRBJ1-3 and V is TRBV19; D uncertain. Trimming left V 5 bases short and J 2 bases short, with 10 bases between. Germline V gene data show CDR1 as LNHDA and CDR2 as SQIVND (reference sequence). This CDR3 region has 14 residues. Written as DNA, the CDR3 is TGTGCCAGTAGTTTCGACACCGCTGGAAACACCATATATTTT. Translation: CASSFDTAGNTIYF.

CDR3 sequence: CASSRQLNTEAFF. The CDR3 coding sequence is TGTGCCAGCAGCCGACAGTTGAACACTGAAGCTTTCTTT. This chain connects TRBV7-6 to TRBJ1-1, with a possible D match to TRBD1 (5 bases). The ends were cut back, 5 bases at V and 0 bases at J, with 7 bases in the middle. Germline loops: CDR1 SGHVS, CDR2 FNYEAQ. The CDR3 contains 13 residues.

The chain is built from TRBV30 and TRBJ1-2; D may be TRBD1 (6 bases). CDR1 is GTSNPN, CDR2 SVGIG, per germline (reference sequence). The CDR3 has 12 residues. With 0 bases removed from V and 6 bases from J, the gap between germline ends came to 8 bases. CDR3 in amino acids: CAWSVRGHGYTF. CDR3 coding DNA: TGTGCCTGGAGTGTACGGGGGCATGGCTACACCTTC.